Reported below is one TCR beta chain. In germline, CDR1 is SEHNR, CDR2 FQNEAQ (reference sequence). Unmatched junction bases numbered 6, after V lost 5 bases and J lost 7 bases. The CDR3 runs 15 residues. The data are from a study of blood T cell repertoires in COVID-19. Profiling relied on immunoSEQ multiplex PCR, and the TCRdb table lists in-frame clones only, not all of them. The data show more than 200,000 clones, about nine tenths seen once. This clonotype originated in a man older than 75 with acute or convalescent COVID-19. The chain combines TRBV7-9 with TRBJ1-5, with 12 bases that match TRBD1. The sequenced material came from peripheral blood. Written as DNA, the CDR3 is TGTGCCAGCAGCATGGGACAGGGGGCTGGGCAGCCCCAGCATTTT. Translated, it gives CASSMGQGAGQPQHF. Supplemented by reference TRBV7-9 and TRBJ1-5, the full variable domain reads DTGVSQNPRHKITKRGQNVTFRCDPISEHNRLYWYRQTLGQGPEFLTYFQNEAQLEKSRLLSDRFSAERPKGSFSTLEIQRTEQGDSAMYLCASSMGQGAGQPQHFGDGTRLSIL.